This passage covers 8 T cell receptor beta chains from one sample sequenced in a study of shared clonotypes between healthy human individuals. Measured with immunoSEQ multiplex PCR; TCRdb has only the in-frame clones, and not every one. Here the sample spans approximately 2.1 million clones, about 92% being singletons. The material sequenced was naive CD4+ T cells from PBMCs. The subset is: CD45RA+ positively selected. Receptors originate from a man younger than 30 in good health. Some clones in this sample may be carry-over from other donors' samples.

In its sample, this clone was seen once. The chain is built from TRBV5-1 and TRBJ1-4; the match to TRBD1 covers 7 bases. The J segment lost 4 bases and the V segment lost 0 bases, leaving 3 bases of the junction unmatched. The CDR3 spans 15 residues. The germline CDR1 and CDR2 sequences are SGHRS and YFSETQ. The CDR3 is CASSLEGGVNEKLFF. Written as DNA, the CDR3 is TGCGCCAGCAGCTTGGAAGGGGGCGTTAATGAAAAACTGTTTTTT.

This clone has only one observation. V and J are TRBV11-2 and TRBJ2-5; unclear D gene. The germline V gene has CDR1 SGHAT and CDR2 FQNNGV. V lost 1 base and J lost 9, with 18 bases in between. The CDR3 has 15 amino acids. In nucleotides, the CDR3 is TGTGCCAGCAGCTTAGCTTCCCAACCCAAGAGACCCCAGTACTTC. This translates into CASSLASQPKRPQYF.

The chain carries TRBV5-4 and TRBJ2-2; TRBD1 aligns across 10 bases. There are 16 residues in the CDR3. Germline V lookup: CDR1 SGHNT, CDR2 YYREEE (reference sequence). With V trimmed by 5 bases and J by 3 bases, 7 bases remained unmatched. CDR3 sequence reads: CASRTPGTGDTGELFF. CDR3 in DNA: TGTGCCAGCAGAACCCCCGGGACAGGGGACACCGGGGAGCTGTTTTTT.

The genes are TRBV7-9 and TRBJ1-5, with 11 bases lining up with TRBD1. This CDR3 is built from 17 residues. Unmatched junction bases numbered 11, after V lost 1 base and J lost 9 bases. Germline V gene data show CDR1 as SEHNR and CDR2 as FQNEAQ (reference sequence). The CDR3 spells CASSLGTGTGGKWPQHF. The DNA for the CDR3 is TGTGCCAGCAGCTTAGGCACCGGGACAGGGGGAAAATGGCCCCAGCATTTT.

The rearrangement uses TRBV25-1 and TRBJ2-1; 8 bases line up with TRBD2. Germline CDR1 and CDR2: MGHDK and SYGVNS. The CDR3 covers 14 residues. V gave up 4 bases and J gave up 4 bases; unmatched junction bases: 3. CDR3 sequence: CASSVRGGYNEQFF. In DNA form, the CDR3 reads TGTGCCAGCAGTGTCCGGGGGGGTTACAATGAGCAGTTCTTC.

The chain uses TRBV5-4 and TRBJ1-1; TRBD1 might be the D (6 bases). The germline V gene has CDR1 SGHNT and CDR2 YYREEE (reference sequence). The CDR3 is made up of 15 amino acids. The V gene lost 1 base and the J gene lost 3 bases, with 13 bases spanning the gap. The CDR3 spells CASSLHGGGYTEAFF. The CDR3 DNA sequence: TGTGCCAGCAGCTTGCATGGAGGGGGGTACACTGAAGCTTTCTTT.

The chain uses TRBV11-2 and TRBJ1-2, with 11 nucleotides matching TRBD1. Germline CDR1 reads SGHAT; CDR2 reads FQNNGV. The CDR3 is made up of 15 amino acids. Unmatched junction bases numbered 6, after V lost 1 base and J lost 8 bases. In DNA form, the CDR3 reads TGTGCCAGCAGCTTAGTGCCGGACAGGGGGCAAGGCTACACCTTC. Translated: CASSLVPDRGQGYTF.

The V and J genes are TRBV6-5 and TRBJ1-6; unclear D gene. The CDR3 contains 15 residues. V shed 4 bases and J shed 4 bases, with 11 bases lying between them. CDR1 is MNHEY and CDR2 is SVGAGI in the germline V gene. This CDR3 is CASSLNWQYNSPLHF. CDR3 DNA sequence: TGTGCCAGCAGTTTAAACTGGCAATATAATTCACCCCTCCACTTT.